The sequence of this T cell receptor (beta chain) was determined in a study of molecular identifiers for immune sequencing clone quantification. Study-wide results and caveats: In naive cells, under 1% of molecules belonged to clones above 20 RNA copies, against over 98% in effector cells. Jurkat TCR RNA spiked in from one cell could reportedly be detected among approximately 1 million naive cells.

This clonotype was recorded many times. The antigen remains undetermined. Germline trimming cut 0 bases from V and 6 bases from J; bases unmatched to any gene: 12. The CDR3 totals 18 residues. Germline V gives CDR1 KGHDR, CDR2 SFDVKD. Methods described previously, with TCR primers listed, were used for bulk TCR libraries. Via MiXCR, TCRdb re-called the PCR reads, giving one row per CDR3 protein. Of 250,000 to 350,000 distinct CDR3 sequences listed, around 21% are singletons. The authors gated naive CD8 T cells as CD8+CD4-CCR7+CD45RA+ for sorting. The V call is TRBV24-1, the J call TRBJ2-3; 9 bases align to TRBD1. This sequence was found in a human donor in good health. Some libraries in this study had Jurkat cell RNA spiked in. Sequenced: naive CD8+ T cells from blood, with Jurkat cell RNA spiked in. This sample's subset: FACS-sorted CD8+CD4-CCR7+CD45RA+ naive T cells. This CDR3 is CATSDLGGQGPPQDTQYF. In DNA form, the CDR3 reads TGTGCCACCAGTGATTTGGGGGGACAGGGACCACCACAGGATACGCAGTATTTT.